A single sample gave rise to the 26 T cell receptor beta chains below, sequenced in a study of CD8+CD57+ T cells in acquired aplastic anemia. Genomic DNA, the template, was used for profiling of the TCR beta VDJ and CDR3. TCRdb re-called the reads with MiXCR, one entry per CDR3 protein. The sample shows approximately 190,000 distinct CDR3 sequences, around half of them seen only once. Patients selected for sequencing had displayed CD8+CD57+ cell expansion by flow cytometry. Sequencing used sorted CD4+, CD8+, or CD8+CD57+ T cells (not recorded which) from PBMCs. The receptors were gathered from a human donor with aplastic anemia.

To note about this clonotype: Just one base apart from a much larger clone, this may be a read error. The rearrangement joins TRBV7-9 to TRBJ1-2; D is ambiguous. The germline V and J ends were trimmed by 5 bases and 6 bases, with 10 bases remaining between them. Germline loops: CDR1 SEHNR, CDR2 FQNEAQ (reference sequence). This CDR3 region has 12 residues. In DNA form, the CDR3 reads TGTGCCAGCAGCCAAGGCAGGCATGGCTACACCTTC. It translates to CASSQGRHGYTF.

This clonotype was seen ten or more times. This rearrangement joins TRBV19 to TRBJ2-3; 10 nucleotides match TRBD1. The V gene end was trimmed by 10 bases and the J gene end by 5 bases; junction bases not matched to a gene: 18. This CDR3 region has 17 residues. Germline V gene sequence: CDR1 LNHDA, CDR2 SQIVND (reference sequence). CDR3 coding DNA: TGTGCCACAACTTCTCTCCCGGGACAGGGGTCGGGAGATACGCAGTATTTT. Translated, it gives CATTSLPGQGSGDTQYF.

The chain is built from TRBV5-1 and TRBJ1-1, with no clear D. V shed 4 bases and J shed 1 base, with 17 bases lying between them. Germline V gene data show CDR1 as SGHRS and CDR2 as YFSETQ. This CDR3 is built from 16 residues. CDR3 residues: CASSPLQGRRNTEAFF. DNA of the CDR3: TGCGCCAGCAGCCCCCTACAAGGGCGGAGGAACACTGAAGCTTTCTTT. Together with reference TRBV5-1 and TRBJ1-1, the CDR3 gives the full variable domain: KAGVTQTPRYLIKTRGQQVTLSCSPISGHRSVSWYQQTPGQGLQFLFEYFSETQRNKGNFPGRFSGRQFSNSRSEMNVSTLELGDSALYLCASSPLQGRRNTEAFFGQGTRLTVV.

CDR3 sequence: CASADIRGRAEQYF. CDR3 coding DNA: TGTGCCAGCGCTGACATACGCGGGAGGGCCGAGCAGTACTTC. The rearrangement uses TRBV7-9 and TRBJ2-7; 9 positions agree with TRBD2. V was clipped by 8 bases and J by 6 bases; unmatched bases: 11. Germline values: CDR1 SEHNR, CDR2 FQNEAQ (reference sequence). This CDR3 has 14 amino acids.

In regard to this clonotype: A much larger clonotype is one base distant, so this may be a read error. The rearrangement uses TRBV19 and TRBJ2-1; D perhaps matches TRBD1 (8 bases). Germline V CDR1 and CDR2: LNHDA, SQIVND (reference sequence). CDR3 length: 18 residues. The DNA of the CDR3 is TGTGCCAGTAGTCACCCCCGCCTTAAGGACAGGGACTACAATGAGCAGCTCTTC. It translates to CASSHPRLKDRDYNEQLF.

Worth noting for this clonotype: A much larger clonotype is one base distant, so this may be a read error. The CDR3 DNA reads TGTGCCAGCAGTTACTCGAGAACTAGTTCCTGCGAGCAGTACTTC. Translated, it gives CASSYSRTSSCEQYF. The J gene is TRBJ2-7, the V gene TRBV6-5, with D possibly TRBD2 on 5 matching bases. This CDR3 spans 15 amino acids. Germline V gene data show CDR1 as MNHEY and CDR2 as SVGAGI.

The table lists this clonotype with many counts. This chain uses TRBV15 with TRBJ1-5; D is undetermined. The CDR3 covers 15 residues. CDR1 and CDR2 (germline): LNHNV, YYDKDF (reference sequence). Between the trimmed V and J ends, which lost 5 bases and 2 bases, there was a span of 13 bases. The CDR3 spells CATSLLSPGNQPQHF. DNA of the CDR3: TGTGCCACCAGCCTTTTAAGTCCGGGCAATCAGCCCCAGCATTTT.

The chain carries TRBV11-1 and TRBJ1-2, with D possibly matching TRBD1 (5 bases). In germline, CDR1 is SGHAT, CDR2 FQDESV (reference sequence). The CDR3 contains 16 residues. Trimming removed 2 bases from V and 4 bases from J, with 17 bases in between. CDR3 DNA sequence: TGTGCCAGCAGCTTACCACCCCAGGGACGCAGCTATGGCTACACCTTC. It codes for CASSLPPQGRSYGYTF.

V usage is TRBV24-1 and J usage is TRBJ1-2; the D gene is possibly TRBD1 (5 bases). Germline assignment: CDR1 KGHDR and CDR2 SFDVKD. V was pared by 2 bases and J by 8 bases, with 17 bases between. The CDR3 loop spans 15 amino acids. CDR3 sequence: CATSDSWGELGGYTF. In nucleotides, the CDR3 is TGTGCCACCAGTGATTCCTGGGGCGAGCTCGGAGGCTACACCTTC.

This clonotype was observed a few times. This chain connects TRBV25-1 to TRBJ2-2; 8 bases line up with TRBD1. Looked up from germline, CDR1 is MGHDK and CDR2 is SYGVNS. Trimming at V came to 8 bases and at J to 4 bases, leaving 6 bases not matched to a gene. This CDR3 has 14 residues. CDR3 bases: TGTGCCAGCTCACGCAGGGGGCGCACCGGGGAGCTGTTTTTT. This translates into CASSRRGRTGELFF.

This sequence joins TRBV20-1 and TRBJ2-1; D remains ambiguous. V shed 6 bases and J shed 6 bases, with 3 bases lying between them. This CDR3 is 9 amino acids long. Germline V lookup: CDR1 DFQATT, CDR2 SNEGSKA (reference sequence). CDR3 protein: CSAANEQFF. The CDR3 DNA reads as TGCAGTGCCGCCAATGAGCAGTTCTTC.

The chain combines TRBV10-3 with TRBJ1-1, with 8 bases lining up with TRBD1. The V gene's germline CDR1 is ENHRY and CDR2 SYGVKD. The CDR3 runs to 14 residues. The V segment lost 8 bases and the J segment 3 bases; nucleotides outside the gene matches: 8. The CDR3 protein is CAIQRTGKDTEAFF. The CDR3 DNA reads TGTGCCATCCAGAGGACAGGGAAAGACACTGAAGCTTTCTTT.

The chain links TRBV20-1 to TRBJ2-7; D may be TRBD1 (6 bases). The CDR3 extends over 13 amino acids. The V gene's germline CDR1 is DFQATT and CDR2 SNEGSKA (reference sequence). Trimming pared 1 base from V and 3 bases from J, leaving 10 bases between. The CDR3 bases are TGCAGTGCTAGAGGACAGGAAAACTACGAGCAGTACTTC. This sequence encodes CSARGQENYEQYF.

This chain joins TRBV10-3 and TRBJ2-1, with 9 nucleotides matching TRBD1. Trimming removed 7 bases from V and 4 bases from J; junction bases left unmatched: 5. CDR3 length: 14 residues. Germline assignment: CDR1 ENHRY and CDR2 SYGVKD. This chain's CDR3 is CAITGTGPYNEQFF. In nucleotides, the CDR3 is TGTGCCATCACAGGGACAGGGCCATACAATGAGCAGTTCTTC.

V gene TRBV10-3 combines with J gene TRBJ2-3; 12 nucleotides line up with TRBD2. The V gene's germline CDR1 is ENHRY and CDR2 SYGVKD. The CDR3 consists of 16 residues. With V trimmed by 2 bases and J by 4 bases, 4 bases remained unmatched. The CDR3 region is CAISESRTSGADTQYF. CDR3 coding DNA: TGTGCCATCAGTGAGAGCCGGACTAGCGGGGCAGATACGCAGTATTTT.

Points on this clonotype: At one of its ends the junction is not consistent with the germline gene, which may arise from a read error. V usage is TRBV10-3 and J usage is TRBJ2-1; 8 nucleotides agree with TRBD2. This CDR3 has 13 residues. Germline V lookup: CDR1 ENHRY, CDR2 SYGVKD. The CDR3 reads CASSFSGGDEQFF. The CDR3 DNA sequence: TGTGCCAGCAGTTTTTCCGGGGGGGATGAGCAGTTCTTC.

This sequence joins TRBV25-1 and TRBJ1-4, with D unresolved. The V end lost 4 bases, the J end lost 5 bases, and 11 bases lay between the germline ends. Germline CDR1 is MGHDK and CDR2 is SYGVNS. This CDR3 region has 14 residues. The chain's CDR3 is CASSVPGANEKLFF. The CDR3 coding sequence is TGTGCCAGCAGTGTCCCGGGCGCCAATGAAAAACTGTTTTTT. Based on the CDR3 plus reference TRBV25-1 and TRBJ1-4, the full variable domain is EADIYQTPRYLVIGTGKKITLECSQTMGHDKMYWYQQDPGMELHLIHYSYGVNSTEKGDLSSESTVSRIRTEHFPLTLESARPSHTSQYLCASSVPGANEKLFFGSGTQLSVL.

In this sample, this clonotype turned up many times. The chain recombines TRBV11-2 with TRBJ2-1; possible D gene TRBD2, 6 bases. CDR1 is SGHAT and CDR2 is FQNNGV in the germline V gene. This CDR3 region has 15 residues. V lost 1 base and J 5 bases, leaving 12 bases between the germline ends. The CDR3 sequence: CASSLVAGLDNEQFF. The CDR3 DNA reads TGTGCCAGCAGCTTAGTCGCGGGACTGGACAATGAGCAGTTCTTC.

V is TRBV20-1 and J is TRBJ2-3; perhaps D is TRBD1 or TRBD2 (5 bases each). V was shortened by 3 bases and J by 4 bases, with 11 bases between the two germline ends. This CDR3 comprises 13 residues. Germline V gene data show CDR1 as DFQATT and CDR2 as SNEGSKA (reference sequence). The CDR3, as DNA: TGCAGTGCTAGCGCCGGGGCGCCAGATACGCAGTATTTT. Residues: CSASAGAPDTQYF.

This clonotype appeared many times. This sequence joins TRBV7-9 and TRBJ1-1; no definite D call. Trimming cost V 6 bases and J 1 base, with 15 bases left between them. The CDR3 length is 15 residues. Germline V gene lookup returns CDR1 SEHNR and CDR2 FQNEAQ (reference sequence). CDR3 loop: CASSGRRSGNTEAFF. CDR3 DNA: TGTGCCAGCAGTGGACGGAGGTCGGGGAACACTGAAGCTTTCTTT.

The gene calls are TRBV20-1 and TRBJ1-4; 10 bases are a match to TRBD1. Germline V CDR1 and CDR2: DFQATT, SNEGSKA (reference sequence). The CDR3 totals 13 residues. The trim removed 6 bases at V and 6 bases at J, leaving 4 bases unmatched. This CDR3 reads CSATGTGDEKLFF. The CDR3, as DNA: TGCAGTGCAACAGGGACAGGGGATGAAAAACTGTTTTTT.

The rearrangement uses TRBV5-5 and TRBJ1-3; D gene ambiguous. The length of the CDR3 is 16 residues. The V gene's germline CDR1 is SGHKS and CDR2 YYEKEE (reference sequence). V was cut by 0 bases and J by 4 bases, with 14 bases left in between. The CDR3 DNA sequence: TGTGCCAGCAGCTTGGGTCCTGGCAGTAGCGGAAACACCATATATTTT. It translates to CASSLGPGSSGNTIYF.

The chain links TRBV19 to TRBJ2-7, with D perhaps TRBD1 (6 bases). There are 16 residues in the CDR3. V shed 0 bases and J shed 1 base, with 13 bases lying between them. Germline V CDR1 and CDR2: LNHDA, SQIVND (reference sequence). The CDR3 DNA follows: TGTGCCAGTAGTATAGATAGGACAGCTAATTCCTACGAGCAGTACTTC. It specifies CASSIDRTANSYEQYF.

CDR3 DNA sequence: TGCAGCGTTGTCACTAGTAGTGCCAATGAGCAGTTCTTC. Protein sequence: CSVVTSSANEQFF. The rearrangement uses TRBV29-1 and TRBJ2-1; D may be TRBD2 (5 bases). Looked up from germline, CDR1 is SQVTM and CDR2 is ANQGSEA. The CDR3 contains 13 residues. Trimming took 4 bases from V and 6 from J, leaving 13 bases between them.

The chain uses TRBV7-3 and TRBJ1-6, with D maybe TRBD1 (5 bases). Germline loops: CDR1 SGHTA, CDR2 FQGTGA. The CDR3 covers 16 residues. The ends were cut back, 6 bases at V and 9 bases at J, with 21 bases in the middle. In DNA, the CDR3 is TGTGCCAGCAGAACCTCACGGGGGAGGATGGGTTCACCCCTCCACTTT. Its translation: CASRTSRGRMGSPLHF. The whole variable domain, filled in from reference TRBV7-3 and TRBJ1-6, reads GAGVSQTPSNKVTEKGKYVELRCDPISGHTALYWYRQSLGQGPEFLIYFQGTGAADDSGLPNDRFFAVRPEGSVSTLKIQRTERGDSAVYLCASRTSRGRMGSPLHFGNGTRLTVT.

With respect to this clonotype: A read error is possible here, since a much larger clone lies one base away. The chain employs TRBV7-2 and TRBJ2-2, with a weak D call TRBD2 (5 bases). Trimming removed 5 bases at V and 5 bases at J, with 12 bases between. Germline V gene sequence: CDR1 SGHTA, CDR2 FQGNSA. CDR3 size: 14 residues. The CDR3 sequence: CASSPRVGTGELFF. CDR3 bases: TGTGCCAGCAGCCCGAGGGTGGGAACCGGGGAGCTGTTTTTT.